Presented here are 26 T cell receptor beta chains from one specimen sequenced in a study of CD8+CD57+ T cells in acquired aplastic anemia. It was genomic DNA that served as the template for profiling TCR beta VDJ and CDR3. TCRdb re-analysed the reads in MiXCR, keeping a single row per CDR3 protein. The table includes about 180,000 distinct CDR3 sequences, approximately 45% detected once. Sample: sorted CD4+, CD8+, or CD8+CD57+ T cells (not recorded which) from PBMCs. The origin of the receptors is a human donor in good health.

The V gene is TRBV25-1, the J gene TRBJ1-5, with 7 bases identical to TRBD1. Germline assignment: CDR1 MGHDK and CDR2 SYGVNS. The CDR3 runs to 14 residues. CDR3 region: CARVVDRVNQPQHF. Written as DNA, the CDR3 is TGTGCTAGAGTCGTCGACAGGGTCAATCAGCCCCAGCATTTT.

The chain recombines TRBV29-1 with TRBJ1-2; maybe TRBD1 (6 bases). In germline, CDR1 is SQVTM, CDR2 ANQGSEA. There are 13 residues in the CDR3. The V and J ends lost 5 bases and 7 bases respectively, with 17 bases between them. CDR3 sequence (DNA): TGCAGCGTTTGGTGGGGGGCGGTTGGTGGCTACACCTTC. As protein: CSVWWGAVGGYTF.

In its sample, this clonotype was seen many times. The chain carries TRBV20-1 and TRBJ2-7, with D tentatively TRBD1 (6 bases). The V end was cut by 6 bases, the J end by 3 bases, with 15 bases between. The CDR3 runs 13 residues. CDR1 and CDR2 from the germline V gene are DFQATT and SNEGSKA (reference sequence). The CDR3, as DNA: TGCAGTGCAAGCTCCCGGGACAACTACGAGCAGTACTTC. It encodes CSASSRDNYEQYF.

This clonotype was recorded a few times. The chain joins TRBV6-5 to TRBJ1-3; 11 bases map to TRBD1. Germline V CDR1 and CDR2: MNHEY, SVGAGI. Trimming cost V 2 bases and J 1 base; bases outside gene matches: 4. The CDR3 sequence is 17 residues long. The CDR3 DNA reads TGTGCCAGCAGTTACCCCGGGACAGGGGGTTCTGGAAACACCATATATTTT. Translated: CASSYPGTGGSGNTIYF.

Ten or more counts support this clonotype. The rearrangement joins TRBV20-1 to TRBJ1-5, with D hard to call. The CDR3 loop spans 13 amino acids. Germline V lookup: CDR1 DFQATT, CDR2 SNEGSKA (reference sequence). With 1 base removed from V and 1 base from J, the gap between germline ends came to 5 bases. The CDR3 sequence is CSARVNSNQPQHF. The CDR3 nucleotides read TGCAGTGCTAGAGTAAACAGCAATCAGCCCCAGCATTTT.

The rearrangement uses TRBV2 and TRBJ2-2, with D maybe TRBD2 (5 bases). This CDR3 has 18 residues. V lost 2 bases and J 6 bases, leaving 22 bases between the germline ends. From germline, CDR1 is SNHLY and CDR2 FYNNEI. CDR3 loop: CASSELGPGNLNAGELFF. DNA for the CDR3: TGTGCCAGCAGTGAATTAGGCCCCGGGAACCTCAACGCCGGGGAGCTGTTTTTT.

This chain links TRBV20-1 with TRBJ2-3; 7 bases are a match to TRBD2. The length of the CDR3 is 14 residues. From germline, CDR1 is DFQATT and CDR2 SNEGSKA (reference sequence). With 4 bases clipped from V and 0 bases from J, the junction kept 4 bases outside the gene matches. This chain's CDR3 is CSATRTRSTDTQYF. The CDR3 coding sequence is TGCAGTGCTACCCGGACTAGAAGCACAGATACGCAGTATTTT.

CDR3 sequence: CATGTSGSRNNEQFF. Here the CDR3 DNA reads TGTGCCACCGGGACTAGCGGGAGTCGCAACAATGAGCAGTTCTTC. The chain employs TRBV25-1 and TRBJ2-1, with 14 bases fitting TRBD2. This CDR3 spans 15 amino acids. Germline values: CDR1 MGHDK, CDR2 SYGVNS. The V segment lost 10 bases and the J segment 5 bases; nucleotides outside the gene matches: 7.

In DNA, the CDR3 is TGCAGTGCTTACACAGGTCTCCAGCATTTT. It encodes CSAYTGLQHF. The V gene is TRBV20-1, the J gene TRBJ1-5, with D possibly TRBD1 on 5 matching bases. Trimming stripped 5 bases from V and 12 bases from J, with 11 bases between. This CDR3 is 10 amino acids long. The V gene's germline CDR1 is DFQATT and CDR2 SNEGSKA (reference sequence).

This clonotype was observed a few times. The rearrangement uses TRBV9 and TRBJ1-2, with D hard to call. The CDR3 has 10 amino acids. Germline V gives CDR1 SGDLS, CDR2 YYNGEE. With 5 bases removed from V and 6 bases from J, the gap between germline ends came to 5 bases. The CDR3 region is CASRGDGYTF. The CDR3 DNA reads as TGTGCCAGCAGGGGAGATGGCTACACCTTC.

This clonotype was seen at least ten times. The rearrangement joins TRBV7-9 to TRBJ2-7; weak D call: TRBD1 (6 bases). V was cut by 1 base and J by 4 bases, with 11 bases left in between. CDR1 and CDR2 from the germline V gene are SEHNR and FQNEAQ (reference sequence). The CDR3 consists of 14 residues. CDR3 in DNA: TGTGCCAGCAGCTTAGGTGGGACACAGTACGAGCAGTACTTC. Translation: CASSLGGTQYEQYF.

Many counts were recorded for this clonotype. The chain has TRBV9 and TRBJ2-5; D is tentatively TRBD1 or TRBD2 (5 bases each). The ends were cut back, 2 bases at V and 2 bases at J, with 13 bases in the middle. CDR3 size: 15 residues. From germline, CDR1 is SGDLS and CDR2 YYNGEE. Written as DNA, the CDR3 is TGTGCCAGCAGCGTGAGGGGCGGTAGACAAGAGACCCAGTACTTC. It codes for CASSVRGGRQETQYF.

The rearrangement links TRBV10-1 to TRBJ2-1, with TRBD1 matching over 12 bases. After removal of 5 bases from V and 9 bases from J, the junction contained 5 bases not matched to a gene. Germline-derived CDR1 and CDR2 are WNHNN and SYGVQD (reference sequence). The CDR3 contains 14 residues. The CDR3 DNA follows: TGCGCCAGCAGTCCCGGGACAGGGGGCGTTGAGCAGTTCTTC. This encodes CASSPGTGGVEQFF.

The chain combines TRBV5-1 with TRBJ2-1, with TRBD2 matching over 12 bases. The V gene's germline CDR1 is SGHRS and CDR2 YFSETQ. V was clipped by 0 bases and J by 6 bases; unmatched bases: 1. CDR3 length: 15 amino acids. In nucleotides, the CDR3 is TGCGCCAGCAGCTTGGAGACTAGCGGGGGCAATGAGCAGTTCTTC. Translated, it gives CASSLETSGGNEQFF.

The chain links TRBV15 to TRBJ1-5, with TRBD1 matching over 10 bases. This CDR3 has 18 residues. The J segment lost 6 bases and the V segment lost 0 bases, leaving 11 bases of the junction unmatched. Germline assignment: CDR1 LNHNV and CDR2 YYDKDF (reference sequence). The CDR3 is CATSRDRAGQGSTQPQHF. DNA of the CDR3: TGTGCCACCAGCAGAGATCGGGCGGGACAGGGGTCGACTCAGCCCCAGCATTTT.

The genes are TRBV15 and TRBJ1-2; 8 bases agree with TRBD1. Germline loops: CDR1 LNHNV, CDR2 YYDKDF (reference sequence). V shed 0 bases and J 2 bases; nucleotides not matched to a gene: 8. The CDR3 runs 17 residues. The CDR3: CATSRDYGTGENYGYTF. In DNA form, the CDR3 reads TGTGCCACCAGCAGAGATTACGGGACAGGAGAAAACTATGGCTACACCTTC. The full variable domain, rest sourced from reference TRBV15 and TRBJ1-2, is DAMVIQNPRYQVTQFGKPVTLSCSQTLNHNVMYWYQQKSSQAPKLLFHYYDKDFNNEADTPDNFQSRRPNTSFCFLDIRSPGLGDTAMYLCATSRDYGTGENYGYTFGSGTRLTVV.

J is TRBJ2-5 and V is TRBV6-2 or TRBV6-3; TRBD1 is a possible D gene (6 bases). CDR3 length equals 15 residues. The germline V gene has CDR1 MNHEY and CDR2 SVGEGT. Trimming cost V 4 bases and J 7 bases, with 19 bases left between them. CDR3 nucleotide sequence: TGTGCCAGCAGTTCCATCAGGGGCAATGTCGTGACCCAGTACTTC. This gives the protein CASSSIRGNVVTQYF.

This clonotype was detected only a few times. One base away lies a much larger clone, so this may be a sequencing read error. The chain employs TRBV20-1 and TRBJ1-1; D not certain. The CDR3 sequence is 13 residues long. CDR1 and CDR2 from the germline V gene are DFQATT and SNEGSKA (reference sequence). Deletions cut 3 bases from V and 8 bases from J, with 16 bases between. This chain's CDR3 is CSASPQVSSEAFF. CDR3 DNA: TGCAGTGCTAGTCCGCAGGTATCATCCGAAGCTTTCTTT.

This chain links TRBV19 with TRBJ2-5; tentative D call: TRBD1 (6 bases). Germline CDR1 reads LNHDA; CDR2 reads SQIVND (reference sequence). The CDR3 has 15 amino acids. Deletions cut 3 bases from V and 2 bases from J, with 13 bases between. The CDR3 is CASSITGTQQETQYF. In DNA form, the CDR3 reads TGTGCCAGTAGTATCACAGGGACCCAACAAGAGACCCAGTACTTC.

The count of this clonotype is one. A junction boundary mismatches the germline segment, possibly from a read error. The chain combines TRBV7-9 with TRBJ1-3; D unresolved. The length of the CDR3 is 14 residues. Germline CDR1 reads SEHNR; CDR2 reads FQNEAQ (reference sequence). The CDR3 DNA sequence: TGCGCCAGCAGCTTAGTCGGGGTCGGAAACACCATATATTTT. This codes for CASSLVGVGNTIYF.

Only a few counts were recorded for this clonotype. The chain recombines TRBV7-8 with TRBJ1-2; a weak D match, TRBD1 (6 bases). The CDR3 length is 14 residues. V shed 5 bases and J shed 2 bases, with 12 bases lying between them. Germline assignment: CDR1 SGHVS and CDR2 FQNEAQ. CDR3 in amino acids: CASSEGQKNYGYTF. The CDR3 bases are TGTGCCAGCAGCGAAGGACAGAAGAACTATGGCTACACCTTC.

The chain combines TRBV29-1 with TRBJ1-5; 7 bases are a match to TRBD1. J gave up 4 bases and V 6 bases, and 9 bases lay outside the gene matches. This CDR3 has 14 amino acids. The V gene's germline CDR1 is SQVTM and CDR2 ANQGSEA. For the CDR3, the DNA is TGCAGCGTGACCCAAGTGACAGGGAATCAGCCCCAGCATTTT. Protein: CSVTQVTGNQPQHF.

This clonotype was recorded a few times. The chain recombines TRBV5-8 with TRBJ2-7; unclear D gene. The CDR3 runs to 14 residues. Germline V gene data show CDR1 as SGHTS and CDR2 as YDEGEE. Trimming pared 0 bases from V and 3 bases from J, leaving 10 bases between. The CDR3 DNA sequence: TGTGCCAGCAGCTTGGACGGAGAAGTCTACGAGCAGTACTTC. Translating it yields CASSLDGEVYEQYF. The variable domain in full, completed from reference TRBV5-8 and TRBJ2-7, reads EAGVTQSPTHLIKTRGQQATLRCSPISGHTSVYWYQQALGLGLQFLLWYDEGEERNRGNFPPRFSGRQFPNYSSELNVNALELEDSALYLCASSLDGEVYEQYFGPGTRLTVT.

V and J are TRBV5-8 and TRBJ2-7; no reliable D call. The CDR3 has 15 residues. Germline loops: CDR1 SGHTS, CDR2 YDEGEE. V lost 0 bases to trimming and J lost 0 bases, with 10 bases between them. The DNA for the CDR3 is TGTGCCAGCAGCTTGGGGCCAACGAGCTCCTACGAGCAGTACTTC. Amino acids: CASSLGPTSSYEQYF.

This clonotype was observed at least ten times. The chain employs TRBV2 and TRBJ2-7; TRBD2 aligns across 13 bases. The CDR3 is made up of 15 amino acids. After removal of 3 bases from V and 5 bases from J, the junction contained 4 bases not matched to a gene. Germline CDR1 is SNHLY and CDR2 is FYNNEI. The CDR3 nucleotides are TGTGCCAGCAGTGATGGACTAGCGGGAGTGAACGAGCAGTACTTC. It specifies CASSDGLAGVNEQYF.

This clonotype was found many times. The CDR3 loop reads CSARPGQVSFLFHNEQFF. The CDR3 bases are TGCAGTGCTAGACCGGGACAGGTATCGTTTTTGTTCCACAATGAGCAGTTCTTC. This chain connects TRBV20-1 to TRBJ2-1, with 8 bases aligning to TRBD1. CDR1 and CDR2 (germline): DFQATT, SNEGSKA (reference sequence). The CDR3 spans 18 residues. J gave up 5 bases and V 2 bases, and 17 bases lay outside the gene matches.